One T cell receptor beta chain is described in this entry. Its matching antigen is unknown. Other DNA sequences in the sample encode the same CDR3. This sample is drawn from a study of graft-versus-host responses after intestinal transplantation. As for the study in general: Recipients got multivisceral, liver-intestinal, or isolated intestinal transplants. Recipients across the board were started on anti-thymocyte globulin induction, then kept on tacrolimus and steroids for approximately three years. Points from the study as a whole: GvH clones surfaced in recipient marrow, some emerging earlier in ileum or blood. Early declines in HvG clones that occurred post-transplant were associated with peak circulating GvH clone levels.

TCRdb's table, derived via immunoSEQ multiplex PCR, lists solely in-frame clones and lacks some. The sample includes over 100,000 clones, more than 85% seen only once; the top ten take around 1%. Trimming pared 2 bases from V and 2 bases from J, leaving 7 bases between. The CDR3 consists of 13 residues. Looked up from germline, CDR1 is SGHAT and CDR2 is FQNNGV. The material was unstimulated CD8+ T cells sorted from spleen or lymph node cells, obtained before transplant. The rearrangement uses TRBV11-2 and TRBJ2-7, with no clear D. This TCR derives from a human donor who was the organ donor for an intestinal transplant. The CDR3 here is CASSLTPTYEQYF. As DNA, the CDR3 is TGTGCCAGCAGCTTAACCCCGACCTACGAGCAGTACTTC. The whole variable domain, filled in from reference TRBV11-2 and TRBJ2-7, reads EAGVAQSPRYKIIEKRQSVAFWCNPISGHATLYWYQQILGQGPKLLIQFQNNGVVDDSQLPKDRFSAERLKGVDSTLKIQPAKLEDSAVYLCASSLTPTYEQYFGPGTRLTVT.